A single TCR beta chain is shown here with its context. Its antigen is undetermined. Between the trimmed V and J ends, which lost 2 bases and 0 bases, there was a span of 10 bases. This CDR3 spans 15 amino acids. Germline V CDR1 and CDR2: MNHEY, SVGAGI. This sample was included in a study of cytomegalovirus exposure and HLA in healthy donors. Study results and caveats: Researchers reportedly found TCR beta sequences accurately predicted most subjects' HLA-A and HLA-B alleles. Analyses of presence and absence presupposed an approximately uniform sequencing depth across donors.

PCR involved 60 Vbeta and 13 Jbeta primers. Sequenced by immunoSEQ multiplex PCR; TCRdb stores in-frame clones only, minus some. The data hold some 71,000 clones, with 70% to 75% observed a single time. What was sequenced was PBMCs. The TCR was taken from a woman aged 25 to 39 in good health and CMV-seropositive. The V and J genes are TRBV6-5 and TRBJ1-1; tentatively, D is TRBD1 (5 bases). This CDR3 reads CASSYQQELNTEAFF. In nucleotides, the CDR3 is TGTGCCAGCAGTTACCAACAGGAGCTGAACACTGAAGCTTTCTTT.